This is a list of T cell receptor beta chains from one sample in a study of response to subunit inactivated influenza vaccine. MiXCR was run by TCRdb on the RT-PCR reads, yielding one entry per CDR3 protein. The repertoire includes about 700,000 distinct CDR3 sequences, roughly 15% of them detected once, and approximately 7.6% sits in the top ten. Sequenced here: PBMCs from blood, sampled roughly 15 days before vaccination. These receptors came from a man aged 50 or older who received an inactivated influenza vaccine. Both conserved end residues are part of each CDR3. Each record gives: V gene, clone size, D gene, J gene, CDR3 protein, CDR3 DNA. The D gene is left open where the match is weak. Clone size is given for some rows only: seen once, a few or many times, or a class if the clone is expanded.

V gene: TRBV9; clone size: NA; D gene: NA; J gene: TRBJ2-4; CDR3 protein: CASSNPRGETGLAKNIQYF; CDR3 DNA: TGTGCCAGCAGCAACCCCCGGGGGGAGACAGGGCTAGCCAAAAACATTCAGTACTTC
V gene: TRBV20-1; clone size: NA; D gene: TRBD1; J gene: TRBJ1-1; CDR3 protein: CSAKTGQNTEAFF; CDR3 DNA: TGCAGTGCTAAGACAGGGCAGAACACTGAAGCTTTCTTT
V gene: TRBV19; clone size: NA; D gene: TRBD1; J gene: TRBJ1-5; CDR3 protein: CASSIQGEDRNQPQHF; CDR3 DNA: TGTGCCAGTAGTATTCAGGGGGAGGATCGGAATCAGCCCCAGCATTTT
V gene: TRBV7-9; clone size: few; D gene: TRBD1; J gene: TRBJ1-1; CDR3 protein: CASSLDRWSTEAFF; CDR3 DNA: TGTGCCAGCAGCCTGGACAGGTGGAGCACTGAAGCTTTCTTT
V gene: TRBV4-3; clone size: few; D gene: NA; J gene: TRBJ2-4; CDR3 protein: CASSQGGFTAKNIQYF; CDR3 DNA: TGCGCCAGCAGCCAAGGGGGCTTCACAGCCAAAAACATTCAGTACTTC
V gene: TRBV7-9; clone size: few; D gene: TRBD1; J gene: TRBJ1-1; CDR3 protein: CTSLMGDRVNTEAFF; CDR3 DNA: TGTACCAGCTTGATGGGTGACAGGGTGAACACTGAAGCTTTCTTT
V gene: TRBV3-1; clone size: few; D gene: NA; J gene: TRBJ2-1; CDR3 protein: CASSQDGTYRDEQFF; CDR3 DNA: TGTGCCAGCAGCCAAGACGGGACTTACAGGGATGAGCAGTTCTTC
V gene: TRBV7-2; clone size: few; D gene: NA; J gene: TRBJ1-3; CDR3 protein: CASSPDLGSGNTIYF; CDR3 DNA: TGTGCCAGCAGCCCTGATCTGGGCTCTGGAAACACCATATATTTT
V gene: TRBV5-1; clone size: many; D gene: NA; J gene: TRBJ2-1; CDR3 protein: CASSLGGRYNEQFF; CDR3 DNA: TGCGCCAGCAGCTTGGGGGGTCGCTACAATGAGCAGTTCTTC
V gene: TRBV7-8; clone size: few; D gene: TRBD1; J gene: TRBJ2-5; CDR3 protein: CASSSQGVPVETQYF; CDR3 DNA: TGTGCCAGCAGCTCACAGGGGGTCCCCGTGGAGACCCAGTACTTC
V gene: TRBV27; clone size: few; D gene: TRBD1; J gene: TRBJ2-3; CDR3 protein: CASSSGTGVSGQYF; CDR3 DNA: TGTGCCAGCAGTTCCGGGACAGGGGTATCGGGGCAGTATTTT
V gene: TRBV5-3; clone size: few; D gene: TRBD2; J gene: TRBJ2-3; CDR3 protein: CARSETDRGVTRASGRASTDTQYF; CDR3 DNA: TGTGCCAGAAGCGAAACCGACAGGGGCGTCACGAGGGCTAGCGGGAGGGCTAGCACAGATACGCAGTATTTT
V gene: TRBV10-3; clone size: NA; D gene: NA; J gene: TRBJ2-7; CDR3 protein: CAISEGGGTYEQYF; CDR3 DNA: TGTGCCATCAGTGAGGGAGGGGGAACCTACGAGCAGTACTTC
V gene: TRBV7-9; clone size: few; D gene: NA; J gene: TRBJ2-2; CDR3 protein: CASTLQGGLNTGELFF; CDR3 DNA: TGTGCCAGCACCCTCCAGGGGGGTCTGAACACCGGGGAGCTGTTTTTT
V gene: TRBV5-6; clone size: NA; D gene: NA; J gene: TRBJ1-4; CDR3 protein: CASSLALPAGAGWEKLFF; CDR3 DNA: TGTGCCAGCAGCTTGGCCCTCCCGGCAGGGGCCGGATGGGAAAAACTGTTTTTT
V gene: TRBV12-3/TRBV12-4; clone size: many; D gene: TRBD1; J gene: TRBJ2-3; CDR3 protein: CASSPPGQGNRNTQYF; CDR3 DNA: TGTGCCAGCAGTCCGCCGGGACAGGGTAATCGAAATACGCAGTATTTT